The clone carrying this T cell receptor beta chain occurred a few times. The CDR3 has 16 amino acids. The germline CDR1 and CDR2 sequences are MDHEN and SYDVKM. V was pared by 5 bases and J by 5 bases, with 21 bases between. These data are taken from a study of blood T cells in healthy people across ages. Together with a sample-barcoded 5' primer, a J-beta primer mix was included in a second PCR lasting 7 to 11 cycles. TCRdb analysed the 5' RACE reads with MiXCR anew, one entry per CDR3 protein. The table has hundreds of thousands of distinct CDR3 sequences, 24% seen once. The same data also contributed to another study, on T cells of mothers and their children.

What was sequenced was blood. The sequence was obtained from a boy between 10 and 17 years old in good health. The chain combines TRBV28 with TRBJ2-5; D may match TRBD1 or TRBD2 (5 bases each). The CDR3: CASSPPLGVFGETQYF. Written as DNA, the CDR3 is TGTGCCAGCAGTCCGCCTCTGGGGGTTTTTGGGGAGACCCAGTACTTC.